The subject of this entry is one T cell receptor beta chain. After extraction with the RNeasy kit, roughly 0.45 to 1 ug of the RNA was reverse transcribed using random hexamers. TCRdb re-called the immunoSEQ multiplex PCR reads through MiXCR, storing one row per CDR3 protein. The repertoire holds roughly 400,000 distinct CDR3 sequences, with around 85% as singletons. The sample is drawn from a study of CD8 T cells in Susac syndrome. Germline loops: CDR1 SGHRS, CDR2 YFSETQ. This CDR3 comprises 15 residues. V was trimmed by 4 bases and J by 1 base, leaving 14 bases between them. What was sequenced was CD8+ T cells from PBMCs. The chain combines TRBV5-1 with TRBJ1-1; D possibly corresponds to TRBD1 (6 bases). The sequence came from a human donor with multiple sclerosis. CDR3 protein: CASSPGDTGNTEAFF. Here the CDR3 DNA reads TGCGCCAGCAGCCCGGGGGACACCGGGAACACTGAAGCTTTCTTT.